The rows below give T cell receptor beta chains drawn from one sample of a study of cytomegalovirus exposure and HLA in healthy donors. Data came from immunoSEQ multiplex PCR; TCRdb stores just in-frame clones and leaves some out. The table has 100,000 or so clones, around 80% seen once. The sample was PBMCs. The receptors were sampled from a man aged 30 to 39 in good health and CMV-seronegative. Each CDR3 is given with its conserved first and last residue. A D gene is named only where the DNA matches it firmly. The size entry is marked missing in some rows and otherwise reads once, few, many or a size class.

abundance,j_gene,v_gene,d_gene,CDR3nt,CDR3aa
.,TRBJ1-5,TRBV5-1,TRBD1,TGCGCCAGCAGCGAGGGGACAGGGGTGGGCAATCAGCCCCAGCATTTT,CASSEGTGVGNQPQHF
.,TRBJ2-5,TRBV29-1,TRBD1,TGCAGCGTGAAGGGACAGTACCAAGAGACCCAGTACTTC,CSVKGQYQETQYF
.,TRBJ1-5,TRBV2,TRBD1,TGTGCCAGCAGTGGGGACAGGGGTAGCAATCAGCCCCAGCATTTT,CASSGDRGSNQPQHF
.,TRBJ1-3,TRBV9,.,TGTGCCAGCAGCGTAGGGGGGACACAGAGCTCTGGAAACACCATATATTTT,CASSVGGTQSSGNTIYF
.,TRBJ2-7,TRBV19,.,TGTGCCAGTAGTTCCAATTCCTACGAGCAGTACTTC,CASSSNSYEQYF
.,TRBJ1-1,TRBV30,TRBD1,TGTGCCTGGGGACAGGGTGAAGCTTTCTTT,CAWGQGEAFF
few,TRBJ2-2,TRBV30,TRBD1,TGTGCCGGGACAGGGGATAACACCGGGGAGCTGTTTTTT,CAGTGDNTGELFF
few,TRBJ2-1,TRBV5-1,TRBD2,TGCGCCAGCAGCTTGGAGGGCGGGAGGGCCTTTACAGACAATGAGCAGTTCTTC,CASSLEGGRAFTDNEQFF
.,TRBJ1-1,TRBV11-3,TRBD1,TGTGCCAGCAGCCCCGGGACAGGGGGCGAAGGCACTGAAGCTTTCTTT,CASSPGTGGEGTEAFF
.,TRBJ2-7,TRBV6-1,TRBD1,TGTGCCAGCAGTGAAGAGGAGGGGACAGGGCCCTACGAGCAGTACTTC,CASSEEEGTGPYEQYF
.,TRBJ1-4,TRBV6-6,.,TGTGCCAGCAGTTCCCCAGGGTCCTCAACTAATGAAAAACTGTTTTTT,CASSSPGSSTNEKLFF
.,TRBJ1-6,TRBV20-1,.,TGCAGTGGTCCTTTCCGGGGGACCCTCCACTTT,CSGPFRGTLHF
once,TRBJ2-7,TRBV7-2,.,TGTGCCAGCAGCTTATGGCAGGGCGAGACCTACGAGCAGTACTTC,CASSLWQGETYEQYF
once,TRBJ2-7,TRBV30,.,TGTGCCTGGAGTCATTCGGACAACTTCTACGAGCAGTACTTC,CAWSHSDNFYEQYF
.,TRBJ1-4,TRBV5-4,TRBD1,TGTGCCAGCAGTCGGGACAGGGATGAAAAACTGTTTTTT,CASSRDRDEKLFF
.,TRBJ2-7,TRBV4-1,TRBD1,TGCGCCAGCAGCCAAGGGACAGGGGTTGCCGAGCAGTACTTC,CASSQGTGVAEQYF
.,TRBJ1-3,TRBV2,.,TGTGCCAGCAGTGAGGGAAGGGGTGGAAACACCATATATTTT,CASSEGRGGNTIYF
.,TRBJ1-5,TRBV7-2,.,TGTGCCAGCAGCCCCGTGGCCAGGGGAAATCAGCCCCAGCATTTT,CASSPVARGNQPQHF
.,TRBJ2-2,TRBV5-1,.,TGCGCCAGCAGCTCAAAAGGTCTAGCGAACACCGGGGAGCTGTTTTTT,CASSSKGLANTGELFF
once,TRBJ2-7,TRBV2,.,TGTGCCAGCAGTGCCGGACTAGGGGGATACGAGCAGTACTTC,CASSAGLGGYEQYF
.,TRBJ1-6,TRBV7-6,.,TGTGCCAGCAGCCTGGGGTCGAGGGCGGCGACTTCACCCCTCCACTTT,CASSLGSRAATSPLHF
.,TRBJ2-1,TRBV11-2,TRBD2,TGTGCCAGCAGCCAGACTAGCGGAAGCTCCTACAATGAGCAGTTCTTC,CASSQTSGSSYNEQFF
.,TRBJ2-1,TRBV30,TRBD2,TGTGCCTGGAGGGTGGCGGGAGCTAATGAGCAGTTCTTC,CAWRVAGANEQFF
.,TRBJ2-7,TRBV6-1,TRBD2,TGTGCCAGCAGTGGGCTAGCGGGGGGGAGCGAGCAGTACTTC,CASSGLAGGSEQYF
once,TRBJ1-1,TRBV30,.,TGTGCCTGGGTTGCCGGACAGAAAAGAGCTTTCTTT,CAWVAGQKRAFF
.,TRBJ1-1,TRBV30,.,TGTGCCTGGAGTGTTCAGGGGACGTTGGCCTTT,CAWSVQGTLAF
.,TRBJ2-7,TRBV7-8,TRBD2,TGTGCCAGCCATCTACTAGCGGGCTCCTACGAGCAGTACTTC,CASHLLAGSYEQYF
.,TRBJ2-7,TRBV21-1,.,TGTGCCAGCAGCAAAGAATCGGGTTTAGGGGTTGAATCCTACGAGCAGTACTTC,CASSKESGLGVESYEQYF
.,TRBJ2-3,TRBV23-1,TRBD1,TGCGCCAGCAGTCAATCGCAGGGGGCAGATACGCAGTATTTT,CASSQSQGADTQYF
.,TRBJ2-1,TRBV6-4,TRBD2,TGTGCCAGCAGTGAACGACTAGCGGGGTACAATGAGCAGTTCTTC,CASSERLAGYNEQFF
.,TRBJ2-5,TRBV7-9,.,TGTGCCAGCAGCTTAGTGGGGGCGGAGACCCAGTACTTC,CASSLVGAETQYF
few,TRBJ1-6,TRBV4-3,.,TGCGCCAGCAGCCATGGGGGCGCCAGGGGTCTCCACTTT,CASSHGGARGLHF
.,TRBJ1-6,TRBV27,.,TGTGCCAGCAGACTCCTGGGGACAACCTATAATTCACCCCTCCACTTT,CASRLLGTTYNSPLHF
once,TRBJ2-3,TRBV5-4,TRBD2,TGTGCCAGCAGGCCAACTAGCGGGAGGGCCCCAGATACGCAGTATTTT,CASRPTSGRAPDTQYF
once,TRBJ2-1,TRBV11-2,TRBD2,TGTGCCAGCAGCTTAATCGGGAGGGCCTCCTACAATGAGCAGTTCTTC,CASSLIGRASYNEQFF
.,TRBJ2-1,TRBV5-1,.,TGCGCCAGCAGCTTGGCCGGGACTGGCTACAATGAGCAGTTCTTC,CASSLAGTGYNEQFF
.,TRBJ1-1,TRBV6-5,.,TGTGCCAGCAGCCTTACCCTCGGGACTGAAGCTTTCTTT,CASSLTLGTEAFF
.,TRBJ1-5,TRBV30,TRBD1,TGTGCCTGGAGTGATCAGGGGGATCAGCCCCAGCATTTT,CAWSDQGDQPQHF
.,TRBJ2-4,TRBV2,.,TGTGCCAGCGTGGTGGGGAGTGCGACCAAAAACATTCAGTACTTC,CASVVGSATKNIQYF
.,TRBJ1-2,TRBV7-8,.,TGTGCCAGCAGCCCCTGGGCAGGCCGAGGGAACTATGGCTACACCTTC,CASSPWAGRGNYGYTF
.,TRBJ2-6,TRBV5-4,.,TGTGCCAGCAGCTTGGAAAGTTTGTCTAGCGCTGGGGCCAACGTCCTGACTTTC,CASSLESLSSAGANVLTF